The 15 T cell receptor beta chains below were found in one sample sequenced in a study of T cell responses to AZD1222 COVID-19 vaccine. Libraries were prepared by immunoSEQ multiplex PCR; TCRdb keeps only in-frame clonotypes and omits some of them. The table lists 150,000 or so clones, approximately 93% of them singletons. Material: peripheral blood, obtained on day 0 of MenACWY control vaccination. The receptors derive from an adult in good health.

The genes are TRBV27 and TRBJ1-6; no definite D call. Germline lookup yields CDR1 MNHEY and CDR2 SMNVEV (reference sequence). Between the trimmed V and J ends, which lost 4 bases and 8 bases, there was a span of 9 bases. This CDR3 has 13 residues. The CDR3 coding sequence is TGTGCCAGCAGTTCGGCAGCGGATTCACCCCTCCACTTT. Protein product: CASSSAADSPLHF.

The CDR3 bases are TGTGCCAGTAGTAACTGGGACTCGCCAGATACGCAGTATTTT. Its protein product is CASSNWDSPDTQYF. V is TRBV19 and J is TRBJ2-3; possibly TRBD2 for D (6 bases). V was cut by 4 bases and J by 4 bases, with 12 bases left in between. Germline V gene data show CDR1 as LNHDA and CDR2 as SQIVND (reference sequence). The CDR3 loop spans 14 amino acids.

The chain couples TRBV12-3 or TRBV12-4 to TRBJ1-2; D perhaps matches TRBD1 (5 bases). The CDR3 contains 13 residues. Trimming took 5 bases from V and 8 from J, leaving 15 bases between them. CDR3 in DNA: TGTGCCAGCAGTGGAAGGGAGGGACGAGGCTACACCTTC. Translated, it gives CASSGREGRGYTF.

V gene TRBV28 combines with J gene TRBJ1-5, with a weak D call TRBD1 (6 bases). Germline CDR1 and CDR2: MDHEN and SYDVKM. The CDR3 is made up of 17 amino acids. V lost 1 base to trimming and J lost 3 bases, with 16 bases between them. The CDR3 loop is CASSLSLGGPDNQPQHF. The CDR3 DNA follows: TGTGCCAGCAGTTTATCCCTCGGGGGGCCGGACAATCAGCCCCAGCATTTT.

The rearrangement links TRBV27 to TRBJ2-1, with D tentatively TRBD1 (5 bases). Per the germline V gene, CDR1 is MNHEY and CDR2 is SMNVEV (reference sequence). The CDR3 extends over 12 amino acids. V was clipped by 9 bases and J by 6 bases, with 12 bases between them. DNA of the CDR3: TGTGCCAGTTACAGGTGGATCAATGAGCAGTTCTTC. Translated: CASYRWINEQFF.

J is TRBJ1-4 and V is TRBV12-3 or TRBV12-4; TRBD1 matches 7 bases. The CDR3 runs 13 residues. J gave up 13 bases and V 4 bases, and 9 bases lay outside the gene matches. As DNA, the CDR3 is TGTGCCAGCAGTTCTGGACAGGTCGGGAGACTGTTTTTT. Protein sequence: CASSSGQVGRLFF.

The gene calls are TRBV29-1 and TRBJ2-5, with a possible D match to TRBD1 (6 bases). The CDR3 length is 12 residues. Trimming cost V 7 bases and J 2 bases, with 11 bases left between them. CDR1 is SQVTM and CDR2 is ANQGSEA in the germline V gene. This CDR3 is CSARGTQETQYF. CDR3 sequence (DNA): TGCAGCGCCCGAGGGACACAAGAGACCCAGTACTTC.

This CDR3 is CASDREGYGYTF. CDR3 DNA sequence: TGCGCCAGCGATCGGGAGGGCTATGGCTACACCTTC. The chain uses TRBV5-1 and TRBJ1-2, with D hard to call. V was trimmed by 7 bases and J by 4 bases, leaving 11 bases between them. The CDR3 covers 12 residues. Germline assignment: CDR1 SGHRS and CDR2 YFSETQ. The complete variable domain, with remaining parts taken from reference TRBV5-1 and TRBJ1-2, reads KAGVTQTPRYLIKTRGQQVTLSCSPISGHRSVSWYQQTPGQGLQFLFEYFSETQRNKGNFPGRFSGRQFSNSRSEMNVSTLELGDSALYLCASDREGYGYTFGSGTRLTVV.

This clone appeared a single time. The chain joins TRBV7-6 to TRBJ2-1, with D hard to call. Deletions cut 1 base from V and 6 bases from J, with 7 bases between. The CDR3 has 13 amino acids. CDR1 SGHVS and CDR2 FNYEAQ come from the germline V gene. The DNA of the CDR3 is TGTGCCAGCAGCTTAGGGCGGTCCAATGAGCAGTTCTTC. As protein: CASSLGRSNEQFF. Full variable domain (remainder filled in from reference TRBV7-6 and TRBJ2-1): GAGVSQSPRYKVTKRGQDVALRCDPISGHVSLYWYRQALGQGPEFLTYFNYEAQQDKSGLPNDRFSAERPEGSISTLTIQRTEQRDSAMYRCASSLGRSNEQFFGPGTRLTVL.

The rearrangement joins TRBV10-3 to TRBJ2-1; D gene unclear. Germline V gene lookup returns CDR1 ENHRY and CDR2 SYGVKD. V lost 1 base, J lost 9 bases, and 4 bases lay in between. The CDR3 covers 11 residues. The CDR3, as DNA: TGTGCCATCAGTGAGTTAGCTGAGCAGTTCTTC. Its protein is CAISELAEQFF.

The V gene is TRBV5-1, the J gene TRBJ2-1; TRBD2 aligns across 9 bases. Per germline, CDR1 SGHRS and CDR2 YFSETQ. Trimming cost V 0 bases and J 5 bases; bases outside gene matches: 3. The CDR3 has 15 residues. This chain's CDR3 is CASSLGGGANNEQFF. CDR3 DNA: TGCGCCAGCAGCTTGGGCGGGGGGGCAAACAATGAGCAGTTCTTC. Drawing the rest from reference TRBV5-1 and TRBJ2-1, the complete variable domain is KAGVTQTPRYLIKTRGQQVTLSCSPISGHRSVSWYQQTPGQGLQFLFEYFSETQRNKGNFPGRFSGRQFSNSRSEMNVSTLELGDSALYLCASSLGGGANNEQFFGPGTRLTVL.

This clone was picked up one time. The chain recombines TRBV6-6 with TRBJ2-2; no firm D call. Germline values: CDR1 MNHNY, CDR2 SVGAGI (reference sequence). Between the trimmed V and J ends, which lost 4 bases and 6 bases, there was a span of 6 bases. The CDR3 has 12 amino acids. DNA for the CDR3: TGTGCCAGCAGTTTTGTACCCGGGGAGCTGTTTTTT. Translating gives CASSFVPGELFF.

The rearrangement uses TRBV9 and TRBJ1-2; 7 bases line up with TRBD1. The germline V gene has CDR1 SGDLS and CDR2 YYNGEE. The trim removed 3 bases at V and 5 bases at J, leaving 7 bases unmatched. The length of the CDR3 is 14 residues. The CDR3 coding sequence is TGTGCCAGCAGCGGGGACAGCAACGTATATGGCTACACCTTC. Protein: CASSGDSNVYGYTF. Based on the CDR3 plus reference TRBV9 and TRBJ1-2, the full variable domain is DSGVTQTPKHLITATGQRVTLRCSPRSGDLSVYWYQQSLDQGLQFLIQYYNGEERAKGNILERFSAQQFPDLHSELNLSSLELGDSALYFCASSGDSNVYGYTFGSGTRLTVV.

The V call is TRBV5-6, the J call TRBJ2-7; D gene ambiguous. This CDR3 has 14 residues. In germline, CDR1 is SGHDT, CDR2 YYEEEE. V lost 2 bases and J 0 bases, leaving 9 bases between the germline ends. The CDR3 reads CASSFLSASYEQYF. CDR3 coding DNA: TGTGCCAGCAGCTTTTTGTCTGCCTCCTACGAGCAGTACTTC.

CDR3 nucleotides: TGCGCCAGCAGCTTTTCAGGGAGGAATGAAAAACTGTTTTTT. It specifies CASSFSGRNEKLFF. The chain couples TRBV5-1 to TRBJ1-4; TRBD1 is a possible D gene (5 bases). Deletions cut 2 bases from V and 5 bases from J, with 10 bases between. Germline V gene lookup returns CDR1 SGHRS and CDR2 YFSETQ. The length of the CDR3 is 14 residues.